This TCR beta chain was profiled in a study of control samples from healthy donors and cancer patients. In this sample, this clone turned up a few times. Only in-frame clones appear in the TCRdb table, and some are missing; sequencing was by immunoSEQ multiplex PCR. This sample yields approximately 60,000 clones, of which less than 95% are seen a single time; 0.95% to 1.5% belongs to the top ten. The V and J ends lost 5 bases and 1 base, in that order; junction bases with no gene match: 7. This CDR3 has 15 amino acids. CDR1 and CDR2 (germline): MNHEY, SMNVEV (reference sequence). This receptor was obtained from a woman between 45 and 60 years old with colorectal cancer. The V gene is TRBV27, the J gene TRBJ1-1, with 7 nucleotides matching TRBD1. The sample comprised PBMCs. This CDR3 is CASSTPTGPNTEAFF. CDR3 DNA: TGTGCCAGCAGTACCCCGACAGGGCCGAACACTGAAGCTTTCTTT.